This T cell receptor (beta chain) was captured in a study of breast tumors, draining lymph nodes, adjacent tissues. Using its own MiXCR run on the multiplex PCR reads, TCRdb lists one record per CDR3 protein. The repertoire holds fewer than 25,000 distinct CDR3 sequences, approximately 31% seen once, with around 10% in the top ten. This clonotype was found many times. Relative to the germline gene, one junction end is altered; a read error may explain this. CDR3 size: 16 residues. The germline gives CDR1 SGHVS, CDR2 FQNEAQ. This sequence joins TRBV7-8 and TRBJ2-7; D is perhaps TRBD1 (5 bases). The clonotype comes from a female donor with breast cancer. Some clones in this sample may be carry-over from other donors' samples. The material sequenced was breast tumor tissue. The CDR3 DNA sequence: TGTGCCAGCAGGGTCAGGGCAAGGGATCCCTCCTACCAGCAGTACTTC. The encoded protein is CASRVRARDPSYQQYF.